The 32 T cell receptor beta chains given below trace back to one sample, sequenced in a study of human T cells and chemical hapten exposure. Time point noted: healthy volunteer bleed at 2 weeks. The study extracted total RNA from unfractionated whole blood. Each CDR3 protein is one row after TCRdb ran MiXCR on the RACE reads. The sample lists roughly 48,000 distinct CDR3 sequences, roughly 4.1% occurring once. The sequenced material came from whole blood. The receptors stem from a human donor in good health. Some clones in this sample may be carry-over from other donors' samples.

The table lists this clonotype with many counts. The V gene is TRBV5-6, the J gene TRBJ1-5, with TRBD1 matching over 7 bases. CDR3 length: 15 amino acids. Germline V gene lookup returns CDR1 SGHDT and CDR2 YYEEEE. V lost 4 bases to trimming and J lost 4 bases; unmatched junction nucleotides: 8. CDR3 nucleotides: TGTGCCAGCAGCCCCTACAGGGGCGAGAATCAGCCCCAGCATTTT. Protein product: CASSPYRGENQPQHF.

The chain recombines TRBV30 with TRBJ2-7; 7 bases align to TRBD2. This CDR3 is built from 15 residues. Trimming took 2 bases from V and 1 from J; bases not matched to a gene: 8. The germline gives CDR1 GTSNPN, CDR2 SVGIG (reference sequence). CDR3 coding DNA: TGTGCCTGGAGTAAGCGGGACCTACGTTCCTACGAGCAGTACTTC. Its protein product is CAWSKRDLRSYEQYF.

The gene calls are TRBV19 and TRBJ1-3; D not certain. The V and J ends lost 10 bases and 0 bases respectively, with 10 bases between them. CDR1 is LNHDA, CDR2 SQIVND, per germline (reference sequence). CDR3 length equals 13 residues. CDR3 protein: CATNRASGNTIYF. CDR3 DNA: TGTGCCACCAACCGGGCCTCTGGAAACACCATATATTTT.

CDR3 nucleotides: TGTGCCAGCAGTTCACAGTCTAGCTCCTACAATGAGCAGTTCTTC. It specifies CASSSQSSSYNEQFF. The chain recombines TRBV12-3 or TRBV12-4 with TRBJ2-1; D not resolved. Trimming took off 4 bases at V and 0 bases at J, with 10 bases between the two ends. The CDR3 has 15 amino acids.

The chain combines TRBV12-3 or TRBV12-4 with TRBJ2-7; D perhaps matches TRBD1 (6 bases). The germline V and J ends were trimmed by 2 bases and 7 bases, with 21 bases remaining between them. The CDR3 consists of 16 residues. The CDR3 reads CASSLSGTTGASEQYF. In DNA, the CDR3 is TGTGCCAGCAGTTTATCAGGGACAACTGGGGCTTCTGAGCAGTACTTC.

This clonotype was found many times. The V gene is TRBV9, the J gene TRBJ2-2; the D is unclear. This CDR3 is 14 amino acids long. The germline V gene has CDR1 SGDLS and CDR2 YYNGEE. Trimming cost V 5 bases and J 4 bases, with 12 bases left between them. CDR3 sequence (DNA): TGTGCCAGCAGGCGGAGTTGGGTCACCGGGGAGCTGTTTTTT. Protein: CASRRSWVTGELFF.

The table lists this clonotype with many counts. The chain carries TRBV24-1 and TRBJ1-2; 9 nucleotides agree with TRBD1. J gave up 8 bases and V 4 bases, and 10 bases lay outside the gene matches. The CDR3 runs 15 residues. Germline V gene lookup returns CDR1 KGHDR and CDR2 SFDVKD. This CDR3 reads CATSDHGQGRRGYTF. CDR3 bases: TGTGCCACCAGTGACCATGGACAGGGGAGGAGAGGCTACACCTTC.

Notes on this clonotype: A single base separates this from a much larger clone, so it may be a read error. The chain employs TRBV28 and TRBJ1-5; D is possibly TRBD1 (5 bases). CDR1 and CDR2 from the germline V gene are MDHEN and SYDVKM. The CDR3 covers 15 residues. In nucleotides, the CDR3 is TGTGCCAGCAGTTTGGCCGGGACGTTAAGTCAGCACCAGCATTTT. Encoded protein: CASSLAGTLSQHQHF.

This chain uses TRBV5-4 with TRBJ2-5; D is unclear. CDR1 is SGHNT and CDR2 is YYREEE in the germline V gene (reference sequence). Trimming pared 2 bases from V and 0 bases from J, leaving 8 bases between. The CDR3 runs to 14 residues. The CDR3 loop reads CASSLTVYQETQYF. DNA of the CDR3: TGTGCCAGCAGCTTAACTGTGTACCAAGAGACCCAGTACTTC.

The gene calls are TRBV12-3 or TRBV12-4 and TRBJ1-2; 12 bases agree with TRBD1. The CDR3 loop spans 13 amino acids. The CDR3 DNA follows: TGTGTTAACCCCGGGACAGGGGGCTCTGGCTACACCTTC. It codes for CVNPGTGGSGYTF.

The chain couples TRBV9 to TRBJ1-5; possible D gene TRBD1, 5 bases. This CDR3 comprises 15 residues. Trimming removed 0 bases at V and 6 bases at J, with 13 bases between. Germline CDR1 and CDR2: SGDLS and YYNGEE. This CDR3 reads CASSVGGGETQPQHF. The CDR3 bases are TGTGCCAGCAGCGTAGGGGGGGGGGAGACTCAGCCCCAGCATTTT.

This clonotype was seen repeatedly, ten times or more. The chain carries TRBV7-2 and TRBJ2-7, with TRBD2 as a possible D gene (7 bases). Germline V lookup: CDR1 SGHTA, CDR2 FQGNSA. The CDR3 is 16 residues long. V was cut by 1 base and J by 2 bases, with 15 bases left in between. The CDR3 nucleotides are TGTGCCAGCAGCTTAGGGGGTAGGGGGGGCACCTACGAGCAGTACTTC. The encoded protein is CASSLGGRGGTYEQYF.

This sequence joins TRBV13 and TRBJ2-5, with D tentatively TRBD2 (6 bases). The germline CDR1 and CDR2 sequences are PRHDT and FYEKMQ (reference sequence). V was trimmed by 5 bases and J by 2 bases, leaving 12 bases between them. There are 14 residues in the CDR3. The CDR3: CASSPKLAQETQYF. CDR3 sequence (DNA): TGTGCCAGCAGCCCCAAGCTAGCGCAAGAGACCCAGTACTTC.

This clonotype was observed at least ten times. The chain carries TRBV27 and TRBJ2-7, with 8 bases matching TRBD2. The CDR3 sequence is 15 residues long. With 5 bases clipped from V and 1 base from J, the junction kept 7 bases outside the gene matches. The V gene's germline CDR1 is MNHEY and CDR2 SMNVEV (reference sequence). The CDR3 nucleotides are TGTGCCAGCAGTCCAATAGCGGGATCATCCTACGAGCAGTACTTC. It specifies CASSPIAGSSYEQYF.

At least ten counts were recorded for this clonotype. V and J are TRBV5-5 and TRBJ2-5; unclear D gene. CDR1 SGHKS and CDR2 YYEKEE come from the germline V gene (reference sequence). The CDR3 loop spans 13 amino acids. The ends were cut back, 3 bases at V and 1 base at J, with 7 bases in the middle. CDR3 coding DNA: TGTGCCAGCAGCTCAGACCTCCAAGAGACCCAGTACTTC. Its protein product is CASSSDLQETQYF.

This clonotype was counted at least ten times. The rearrangement links TRBV10-3 to TRBJ1-3; D gene unclear. Germline CDR1 ENHRY, CDR2 SYGVKD. The germline V and J ends were trimmed by 2 bases and 9 bases, with 8 bases remaining between them. The length of the CDR3 is 12 residues. The CDR3: CAISETVGTIYF. CDR3 DNA sequence: TGTGCCATCAGTGAGACGGTGGGCACCATATATTTT.

This clonotype was detected ten times or more. CDR3 residues: CASRRNMGEDTQYF. DNA for the CDR3: TGTGCCAGCAGGAGGAACATGGGGGAAGATACGCAGTATTTT. The chain recombines TRBV6-1 with TRBJ2-3; D possibly uses TRBD1 or TRBD2 (5 bases each). V lost 6 bases, J lost 5 bases, and 15 bases lay in between. Germline lookup yields CDR1 MNHNS and CDR2 SASEGT. This CDR3 has 14 amino acids.

In this sample, this clonotype turned up many times. The chain carries TRBV12-3 or TRBV12-4 and TRBJ2-2, with D possibly matching TRBD1 (6 bases). The CDR3 covers 16 residues. V was shortened by 5 bases and J by 0 bases, with 13 bases between the two germline ends. The CDR3 DNA follows: TGTGCCAGCAGTCCCCATGGGGGCACGAACACCGGGGAGCTGTTTTTT. Translated, it gives CASSPHGGTNTGELFF.

The table lists this clonotype with many counts. The genes are TRBV2 and TRBJ1-4; no clear D. V lost 7 bases to trimming and J lost 7 bases, with 4 bases between them. The CDR3 runs to 10 residues. Per the germline V gene, CDR1 is SNHLY and CDR2 is FYNNEI. The CDR3 sequence: CASTGEKLFF. CDR3 bases: TGTGCCAGCACCGGTGAAAAACTGTTTTTT.

This clonotype was counted many times. The chain is built from TRBV18 and TRBJ1-1; D is unresolved. The CDR3 totals 15 residues. In germline, CDR1 is KGHSH, CDR2 LQKENI. The V gene lost 3 bases and the J gene lost 0 bases, with 11 bases spanning the gap. The CDR3 spells CASSPPEVMNTEAFF. In DNA, the CDR3 is TGTGCCAGCTCACCCCCAGAAGTCATGAACACTGAAGCTTTCTTT.

This clonotype was counted a few times. The chain combines TRBV4-1 with TRBJ2-4, with TRBD2 matching 8 bases. Germline loops: CDR1 MGHRA, CDR2 YSYEKL. The CDR3 totals 20 residues. Trimming removed 1 base from V and 1 base from J; junction bases left unmatched: 15. CDR3: CASSQGLGLAGPEAKNIQYF. CDR3 sequence (DNA): TGCGCCAGCAGCCAAGGCTTGGGGCTAGCGGGCCCGGAGGCCAAAAACATTCAGTACTTC.

This clonotype was observed many times. This chain joins TRBV30 and TRBJ2-5; no clear D. This CDR3 region has 13 residues. V was trimmed by 0 bases and J by 5 bases, leaving 10 bases between them. CDR1 GTSNPN and CDR2 SVGIG come from the germline V gene (reference sequence). The CDR3 DNA sequence: TGTGCCTGGAGTGTACGAGTAAGGGAGACCCAGTACTTC. Amino acid sequence: CAWSVRVRETQYF.

Many counts were recorded for this clonotype. The chain employs TRBV12-3 or TRBV12-4 and TRBJ2-7; a possible D gene is TRBD2 (7 bases). The germline V and J ends were trimmed by 3 bases and 3 bases, with 24 bases remaining between them. This CDR3 contains 18 residues. As DNA, the CDR3 is TGTGCCAGCAGTTTGTTTGACTGGGGGGGGACAACTAGCTACGAGCAGTACTTC. Its translation: CASSLFDWGGTTSYEQYF.

The chain links TRBV21-1 to TRBJ2-5; the listed D gene, TRBD2, was not tested against the DNA. TRBV21-1 has pseudogene status. The CDR3 is made up of 13 amino acids. The CDR3 coding sequence is TGTGCCACCCTACTAGCGGAGCAAGAGACCCAGTACTTC. It specifies CATLLAEQETQYF.

This clonotype was recorded at least ten times. The chain has TRBV2 and TRBJ2-7, with 9 positions matching TRBD2. V shed 10 bases and J 2 bases; nucleotides not matched to a gene: 9. CDR3 length equals 14 residues. Looked up from germline, CDR1 is SNHLY and CDR2 is FYNNEI. In DNA form, the CDR3 reads TGTGCCATACTGACTAGCGGTTACCCCTACGAGCAGTACTTC. It translates to CAILTSGYPYEQYF.

The chain is built from TRBV29-1 and TRBJ2-7; D may be TRBD2 (5 bases). The CDR3 is made up of 13 amino acids. Germline V gene sequence: CDR1 SQVTM, CDR2 ANQGSEA. V dropped 4 bases and J dropped 2 bases, with 12 bases sitting between them. The CDR3 coding sequence is TGCAGCGTTGTTTTGCAGACTACCTACGAGCAGTACTTC. This encodes CSVVLQTTYEQYF.

This clonotype was counted at least ten times. The rearrangement uses TRBV14 and TRBJ2-7, with D unresolved. Germline V gene sequence: CDR1 SGHDN, CDR2 FVKESK. The CDR3 covers 12 residues. The V end was cut by 3 bases, the J end by 6 bases, with 9 bases between. DNA of the CDR3: TGTGCCAGCAGCCATGGCGGCGGCGAGCAGTACTTC. This codes for CASSHGGGEQYF.

The table lists this clonotype with many counts. The rearrangement links TRBV6-6 to TRBJ2-3; D is unclear. The germline CDR1 and CDR2 sequences are MNHNY and SVGAGI (reference sequence). The CDR3 contains 13 residues. Trimming removed 11 bases from V and 0 bases from J, with 12 bases in between. In DNA form, the CDR3 reads TGTGCCGCCCGAGCCCCTAGCACAGATACGCAGTATTTT. It yields the protein CAARAPSTDTQYF.

This clonotype was detected ten times or more. V gene TRBV6-5 combines with J gene TRBJ2-3, with D hard to call. This CDR3 spans 17 amino acids. The V end lost 2 bases, the J end lost 3 bases, and 18 bases lay between the germline ends. The germline V gene has CDR1 MNHEY and CDR2 SVGAGI. CDR3 nucleotides: TGTGCCAGCAGTTACCGAAATGACGGGTTGCAGACAGATACGCAGTATTTT. It encodes CASSYRNDGLQTDTQYF.

This clonotype was counted ten times or more. The J gene is TRBJ2-7, the V gene TRBV20-1; D may be TRBD2 (6 bases). V was trimmed by 6 bases and J by 2 bases, leaving 11 bases between them. CDR1 and CDR2 (germline): DFQATT, SNEGSKA (reference sequence). CDR3 length: 12 residues. CDR3 sequence (DNA): TGCAGTGCCCGGGACTTTACCTACGAGCAGTACTTC. It is translated as CSARDFTYEQYF.

The sample holds a few counts of this clonotype. The chain carries TRBV18 and TRBJ1-4; TRBD1 might be the D (6 bases). Germline lookup yields CDR1 KGHSH and CDR2 LQKENI. V was shortened by 6 bases and J by 7 bases, with 18 bases between the two germline ends. The CDR3 sequence is 15 residues long. CDR3 protein: CASSQNTGNREKLFF. CDR3 bases: TGTGCCAGCTCCCAAAACACAGGGAATCGTGAAAAACTGTTTTTT. Together with reference TRBV18 and TRBJ1-4, the CDR3 gives the full variable domain: NAGVMQNPRHLVRRRGQEARLRCSPMKGHSHVYWYRQLPEEGLKFMVYLQKENIIDESGMPKERFSAEFPKEGPSILRIQQVVRGDSAAYFCASSQNTGNREKLFFGSGTQLSVL.

This clonotype was found many times. The chain joins TRBV5-1 to TRBJ2-3, with 12 bases that match TRBD2. CDR1 and CDR2 (germline): SGHRS, YFSETQ. CDR3 size: 16 residues. J was trimmed by 4 bases and V by 1 base; bases with no gene match: 4. CDR3: CASSLTSGRLADTQYF. CDR3 coding DNA: TGCGCCAGCAGCTTGACTAGCGGGAGGTTAGCAGATACGCAGTATTTT.